This T cell receptor (beta chain) appears in the sequencing data of a study of T cells in localized non-small cell lung cancer (dated by TCRdb to between 2020 and 2021). Background on the whole study: T cell repertoires of more than 200 early-stage NSCLC patients were analyzed, with tumors being compared against uninvolved tumor-adjacent lungs. All 240 or so NSCLC patients in the cohort were treatment-naive and had localized lung tumors that were resected. The mean age of the NSCLC patients was about 64 years, with about 130 men and over 100 women. Broad study findings and their caveats: Because the study design was exploratory, TCR variables were selected using unadjusted p-values without false-discovery rate correction. Multi-region tumor sequencing was not performed, so intratumor heterogeneity could not be excluded. Higher blood T cell density associated with longer overall survival, while higher adjacent-lung clonality associated with shorter survival. Uninvolved tumor-adjacent lung showed the highest T cell clonality, higher than tumor, which suggests more focused antigenic responses in the adjacent lung. A median of approximately 50 of the top 100 tumor clones turned up in the paired uninvolved adjacent lung, and 25 to 35 of those clones also ranked among the top 100 of that same adjacent lung.

As to this clone: The antigen it binds to is not known. No clone much larger than this one lies a single base away; base qualities are absent.

V drops 7 bases and J drops 6 bases, leaving 11 bases in between. The germline V gene sets CDR1 to MDHEN and CDR2 to SYDVKM. The CDR3 runs 12 amino acids, cysteine and phenylalanine included. Only the CDR3 portion is preserved as DNA: 36 bases, with reading frame beginning at the first base. TCR beta CDR3 regions were sequenced from DNA using the immunoSEQ Assay. In the original analysis: To compute T cell density, TCR beta template counts were normalized to usable DNA, which was estimated by amplifying housekeeping genes. Richness was estimated using the preseqR package, with extrapolation to 400,000 templates for PBMC samples and to 120,000 templates for tissue samples. Clonality was calculated as one minus Pielou's evenness. Tissue-enriched TCRs were identified through differential abundance testing performed on productive amino-acid clonotypes, with a minimum total count of 5 and an alpha of 0.1. The Jaccard Index and the Morisita Overlap Index were used to measure repertoire overlap between compartments. GLIPH grouped TCR beta CDR3s together with public tetramer-defined viral CDR3s, and a viral motif had to include at least three viral sequences and show V-gene enrichment. TCRdb retrieved this table from immuneACCESS and kept in-frame rearrangements only. Not all clones are present; in checked studies, unresolved V genes account for under half, and no reason is known for the remainder. The DNA gave D and trimming, while V, J and clone size come from that table. The sample table records some 140,000 clones; roughly nine tenths of these occur just once. The ten biggest clones cover roughly 1.8% of the sample.

At diagnosis, peripheral blood, uninvolved tumor-adjacent lung and tumor were collected and were preserved as a mix of fresh-frozen and FFPE material. For TCR repertoire profiling, the blood samples were analyzed as peripheral blood mononuclear cells. The input for sequencing was peripheral blood, taken before any cancer treatment. The V and J genes are TRBV28 and TRBJ2-3; the D gene is possibly TRBD2, with 6 bases matching. The clonotype originates from an older female donor with stage I lung adenocarcinoma. The CDR3 has the sequence CASNDRGDTQYF. DNA sequence: TGTGCCAGCAACGATCGGGGGGATACGCAGTATTTT.